This TCR beta chain was documented in a study of blood T cell repertoires in COVID-19. At the level of the study: Samples of COVID-19 (acute and convalescent) were obtained from the United States, Italy and Spain. From T cells, B-cell-depleted T cells, or PBMCs came the material, which was cDNA or gDNA.

Repertoires were generated with immunoSEQ multiplex PCR, while TCRdb's copy carries only in-frame clones and drops some. The sample contains a few hundred thousand clones, around 88% of which appear only once. Sequenced material: PBMCs or T cells enriched from blood (not recorded which). This receptor was identified in a woman aged 45-65 years with acute COVID-19.

CDR3 sequence: CASSFGTQGTYEQYF. The CDR3 DNA reads TGTGCCAGCAGTTTTGGCACACAGGGAACATACGAGCAGTACTTC. V and J are TRBV28 and TRBJ2-7; the D gene is possibly TRBD1 (6 bases). This CDR3 region has 15 residues. Germline V CDR1 and CDR2: MDHEN, SYDVKM. V dropped 3 bases and J dropped 4 bases, with 16 bases sitting between them.